This T cell receptor (beta chain) stems from a study of response to subunit inactivated influenza vaccine. A single record per CDR3 protein comes from TCRdb applying MiXCR to the RT-PCR reads. The profile shows about 780,000 distinct CDR3 sequences, 15% to 20% of them singletons. Regarding this clonotype: Its target is unknown.

Study-wide results and caveats: Authors suggested that a seasonal influenza vaccination recruits few new T cells each time.

Deletions cut 2 bases from V and 7 bases from J, with 12 bases between. The CDR3 runs 14 residues. CDR1 and CDR2 from the germline V gene are MDHEN and SYDVKM. The starting material was PBMCs from blood, obtained 4 to 6 days after vaccination. The chain links TRBV28 to TRBJ2-1, with D possibly TRBD2 on 6 matching bases. The TCR comes from a man aged 45-65 years who received an inactivated influenza vaccine. This CDR3 is CASSLEAGINEQFF. The CDR3 nucleotides read TGTGCCAGCAGTTTAGAGGCGGGAATTAATGAGCAGTTCTTC. The whole variable domain, filled in from reference TRBV28 and TRBJ2-1, reads DVKVTQSSRYLVKRTGEKVFLECVQDMDHENMFWYRQDPGLGLRLIYFSYDVKMKEKGDIPEGYSVSREKKERFSLILESASTNQTSMYLCASSLEAGINEQFFGPGTRLTVL.